What follows are 17 T cell receptor beta chains derived from one specimen sequenced in a study of human T cells and chemical hapten exposure. Via MiXCR, TCRdb re-called the RACE reads, giving one row per CDR3 protein. The sample shows more than 70,000 distinct CDR3 sequences, roughly 10% of them seen only once. Time point given: patch test 2, 6 weeks after DPC sensitization. Treatment meaning: therapeutic diphenylcyclopropenone sensitization with weekly scalp DPC. Source: whole blood, taken in connection with sensitization to the hapten diphenylcyclopropenone (DPC). The receptors derive from a man aged 18 to 29 with alopecia areata. Some clones in this sample may be carry-over from other donors' samples.

With respect to this clonotype: A much larger clone differs from this one at a single base, so this may be a read error. The CDR3 protein is CASCLTGNTRELFF. CDR3 sequence (DNA): TGTGCCAGCTGCCTGACAGGGAACACCCGGGAGCTGTTTTTT. The V and J genes are TRBV6-2 or TRBV6-3 and TRBJ2-2; 7 bases are a match to TRBD1. The CDR3 runs 14 residues. Germline V lookup: CDR1 MNHEY, CDR2 SVGEGT.

This clonotype was seen only a few times. The CDR3 region is CSVDSGDSNQPQHF. The CDR3 DNA follows: TGCAGCGTTGACTCCGGAGATAGCAATCAGCCCCAGCATTTT. This chain uses TRBV29-1 with TRBJ1-5; D gene uncertain. The ends were cut back, 3 bases at V and 0 bases at J, with 9 bases in the middle. Germline CDR1 is SQVTM and CDR2 is ANQGSEA. The CDR3 sequence is 14 residues long.

This clonotype was seen a few times. At one end, the junction sequence differs from germline, possibly due to a read error. The chain links TRBV4-3 to TRBJ2-1; D not certain. The CDR3 totals 10 residues. Germline CDR1 is LGHNA and CDR2 is YSLEER. The CDR3 region has the DNA TGCGCCAGCAGCCAAGACCGATTGGTCTTC. This encodes CASSQDRLVF.

The table lists this clonotype with many counts. This sequence joins TRBV29-1 and TRBJ2-7, with 7 bases fitting TRBD1. With 6 bases clipped from V and 3 bases from J, the junction kept 11 bases outside the gene matches. The CDR3 runs 14 residues. Germline CDR1 is SQVTM and CDR2 is ANQGSEA. This CDR3 is CSVAPRDSNYEQYV. For the CDR3, the DNA is TGCAGCGTCGCGCCGAGGGACAGTAACTACGAGCAGTACGTC.

This clonotype was seen ten or more times. This chain uses TRBV28 with TRBJ1-2; D is perhaps TRBD1 (5 bases). V was shortened by 3 bases and J by 7 bases, with 15 bases between the two germline ends. Germline V CDR1 and CDR2: MDHEN, SYDVKM. This CDR3 spans 14 amino acids. The CDR3 DNA sequence: TGTGCCAGCAGTTTCGGTGGCAGGGTTCTTGGCTACACCTTC. Protein sequence: CASSFGGRVLGYTF.

This clonotype was found a few times. The gene calls are TRBV3-1 and TRBJ1-2, with D tentatively TRBD1 (5 bases). Trimming took 5 bases from V and 3 from J, leaving 16 bases between them. Germline V gene data show CDR1 as LGHDT and CDR2 as YNNKEL (reference sequence). CDR3 length: 15 amino acids. CDR3 sequence reads: CASSLTGRLDYGYTF. The CDR3 DNA reads as TGTGCCAGCAGCTTAACAGGACGCCTAGACTATGGCTACACCTTC.

This clonotype was counted only a few times. The rearrangement links TRBV11-2 to TRBJ2-3, with 10 positions matching TRBD2. Per germline, CDR1 SGHAT and CDR2 FQNNGV. The CDR3 spans 14 residues. With V trimmed by 7 bases and J by 2 bases, 3 bases remained unmatched. Here the CDR3 reads CASKTSGATDTQYF. The CDR3 bases are TGTGCCAGCAAAACTAGCGGGGCCACAGATACGCAGTATTTT. Full variable domain (rest looked up from reference TRBV11-2 and TRBJ2-3): EAGVAQSPRYKIIEKRQSVAFWCNPISGHATLYWYQQILGQGPKLLIQFQNNGVVDDSQLPKDRFSAERLKGVDSTLKIQPAKLEDSAVYLCASKTSGATDTQYFGPGTRLTVL.

This clonotype appeared many times. The chain uses TRBV18 and TRBJ2-3, with 7 bases matching TRBD1. The junction had 3 bases not matched to a gene; V was cut back by 3 bases and J by 6 bases. CDR1 KGHSH and CDR2 LQKENI come from the germline V gene. CDR3 length: 13 amino acids. CDR3: CASSPTGADTQYF. The DNA for the CDR3 is TGTGCCAGCTCACCTACAGGGGCCGATACGCAGTATTTT.

The chain's CDR3 is CASSLTPARAWTNSPLHF. The CDR3 bases are TGTGCCAGCAGCTTAACCCCCGCGCGGGCTTGGACTAATTCACCCCTCCACTTT. The rearrangement joins TRBV7-3 to TRBJ1-6, with D hard to call. Germline V CDR1 and CDR2: SGHTA, FQGTGA. This CDR3 is built from 18 residues. V lost 0 bases to trimming and J lost 6 bases, with 18 bases between them. The variable domain in full, with the rest retrieved from reference TRBV7-3 and TRBJ1-6, is GAGVSQTPSNKVTEKGKYVELRCDPISGHTALYWYRQSLGQGPEFLIYFQGTGAADDSGLPNDRFFAVRPEGSVSTLKIQRTERGDSAVYLCASSLTPARAWTNSPLHFGNGTRLTVT.

The rearrangement links TRBV27 to TRBJ1-5; unclear D gene. The V gene's germline CDR1 is MNHEY and CDR2 SMNVEV (reference sequence). V shed 2 bases and J shed 3 bases, with 8 bases lying between them. The CDR3 totals 14 residues. DNA of the CDR3: TGTGCCAGCAGTTTAATCGGGGACAATCAGCCCCAGCATTTT. Amino acid sequence: CASSLIGDNQPQHF.

This clonotype has a handful of counts. The chain joins TRBV7-3 to TRBJ2-5, with a weak D call TRBD1 (6 bases). The CDR3 loop spans 15 amino acids. CDR1 is SGHTA and CDR2 is FQGTGA in the germline V gene. Trimming left V 5 bases short and J 2 bases short, with 15 bases between. This chain's CDR3 is CASSQGTLSQETQYF. CDR3 DNA: TGTGCCAGCAGCCAAGGGACATTGAGTCAAGAGACCCAGTACTTC.

This clonotype was picked up many times. V is TRBV19 and J is TRBJ2-7; 8 nucleotides match TRBD1. Germline assignment: CDR1 LNHDA and CDR2 SQIVND (reference sequence). V lost 5 bases to trimming and J lost 2 bases; unmatched junction nucleotides: 5. The length of the CDR3 is 14 residues. The CDR3 sequence is CASSLRTGPYEQYV. Written as DNA, the CDR3 is TGTGCCAGTAGTCTCCGGACAGGGCCCTACGAGCAGTACGTC.

In this sample, this clonotype turned up many times. The chain has TRBV28 and TRBJ1-2; no clear D. V was cut by 7 bases and J by 8 bases, with 23 bases left in between. CDR1 is MDHEN and CDR2 is SYDVKM in the germline V gene. CDR3 length: 15 amino acids. CDR3: CASNPAKGLLGGYTF. The CDR3 nucleotides read TGTGCCAGCAACCCGGCGAAGGGCCTACTGGGAGGCTACACCTTC.

This clonotype was picked up many times. V gene TRBV6-4 combines with J gene TRBJ2-1, with 8 bases that match TRBD1. The length of the CDR3 is 15 residues. Germline V gene lookup returns CDR1 MRHNA and CDR2 SNTAGT. V lost 4 bases and J lost 5; bases outside the gene matches: 7. Here the CDR3 DNA reads TGTGCCAGCAGTGTTACACAGGGGGTCCACAATGAGCAGTTCTTC. Its translation: CASSVTQGVHNEQFF.

This clonotype has only a few counts. The rearrangement joins TRBV7-9 to TRBJ1-1; D possibly corresponds to TRBD1 (5 bases). Germline V gene lookup returns CDR1 SEHNR and CDR2 FQNEAQ (reference sequence). V lost 3 bases to trimming and J lost 1 base, with 9 bases between them. The CDR3 covers 14 residues. CDR3 DNA sequence: TGTGCCAGCAGCTTTGGGGGGTGGAACACTGAAGCTTTCTTT. Translated: CASSFGGWNTEAFF.

This clonotype has ten or more counts. The V gene is TRBV20-1, the J gene TRBJ1-1, with TRBD1 matching over 9 bases. V gave up 5 bases and J gave up 4 bases; unmatched junction bases: 8. CDR1 DFQATT and CDR2 SNEGSKA come from the germline V gene (reference sequence). CDR3 size: 14 residues. The CDR3, as DNA: TGCAGTGCTCCACGACAGGGGGGAAGCACTGAAGCTTTCTTT. It specifies CSAPRQGGSTEAFF.

This clonotype has ten or more counts. V and J are TRBV4-2 and TRBJ2-6, with D unclear. The CDR3 totals 17 residues. Trimming cost V 0 bases and J 0 bases, with 9 bases left between them. CDR1 LGHNA and CDR2 YNFKEQ come from the germline V gene. The CDR3 is CASSQDWRSSGANVLTF. CDR3 nucleotide sequence: TGTGCCAGCAGCCAAGATTGGCGGTCCTCTGGGGCCAACGTCCTGACTTTC.